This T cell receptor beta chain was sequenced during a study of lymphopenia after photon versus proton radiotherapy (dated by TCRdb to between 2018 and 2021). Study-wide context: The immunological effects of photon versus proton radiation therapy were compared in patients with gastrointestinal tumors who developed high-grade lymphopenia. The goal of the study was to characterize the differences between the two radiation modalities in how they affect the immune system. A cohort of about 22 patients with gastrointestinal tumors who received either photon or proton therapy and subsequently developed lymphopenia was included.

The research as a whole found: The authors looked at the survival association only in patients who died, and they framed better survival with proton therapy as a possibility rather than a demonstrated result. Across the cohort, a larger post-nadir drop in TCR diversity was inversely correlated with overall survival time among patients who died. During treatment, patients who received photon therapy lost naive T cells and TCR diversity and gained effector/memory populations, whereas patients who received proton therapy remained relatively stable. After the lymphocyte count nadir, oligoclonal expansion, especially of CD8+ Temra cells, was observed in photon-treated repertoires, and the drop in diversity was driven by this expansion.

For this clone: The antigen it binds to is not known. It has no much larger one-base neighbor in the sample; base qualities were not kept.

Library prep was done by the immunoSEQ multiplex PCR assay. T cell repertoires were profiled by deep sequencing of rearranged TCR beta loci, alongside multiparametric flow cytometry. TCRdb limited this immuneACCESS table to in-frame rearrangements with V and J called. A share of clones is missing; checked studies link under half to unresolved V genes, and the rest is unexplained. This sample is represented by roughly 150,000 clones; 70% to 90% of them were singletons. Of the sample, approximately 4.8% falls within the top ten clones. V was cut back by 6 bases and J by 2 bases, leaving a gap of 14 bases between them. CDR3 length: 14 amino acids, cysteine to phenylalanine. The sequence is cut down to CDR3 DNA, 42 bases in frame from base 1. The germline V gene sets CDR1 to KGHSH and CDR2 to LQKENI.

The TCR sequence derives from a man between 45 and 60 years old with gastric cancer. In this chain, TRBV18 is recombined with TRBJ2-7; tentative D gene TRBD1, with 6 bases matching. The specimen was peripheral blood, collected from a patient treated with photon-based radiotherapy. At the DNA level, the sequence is TGTGCCAGCTCTCCCGGGACACAGACCTACGAGCAGTACTTC. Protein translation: CASSPGTQTYEQYF.